A single sample gave rise to the 2 T cell receptor beta chains below, sequenced in a study of blood T cell repertoires in COVID-19 (dated by TCRdb to about 2020). The library was built by means of the immunoSEQ multiplex PCR assay. This immuneACCESS table, as held by TCRdb, lists in-frame sequences with V and J called but not all clones. Of the missing ones, under half trace to an unresolved V gene in checked studies; the others have no known cause. The sample yields some 260,000 clones; roughly 77% were counted once. The top ten clonotypes cover over 3% of the sample. The sample taken for sequencing was peripheral blood. The receptors here all came from a woman of 80 years or more with acute or convalescent COVID-19.

The V call is TRBV6-5, the J call TRBJ1-2, with 7 nucleotides matching TRBD1. CDR3 length: 14 residues. The ends lost 7 bases at V and 0 bases at J; junction bases unmatched: 5. Per the germline V gene, CDR1 is MNHEY and CDR2 is SVGAGI. In nucleotides, the CDR3 is TGTGCCAGCACAAGACAGGGATCTAACTATGGCTACACCTTC. This codes for CASTRQGSNYGYTF.

The chain joins TRBV6-1 to TRBJ2-3; a weak D match, TRBD1 (7 bases). The CDR3 runs 16 residues. Trimming took off 1 base at V and 3 bases at J, with 14 bases between the two ends. Per germline, CDR1 MNHNS and CDR2 SASEGT. Here the CDR3 reads CASSEGARGRTDTQYF. The CDR3 coding sequence is TGTGCCAGCAGTGAAGGGGCCAGGGGGAGGACAGATACGCAGTATTTT.